The 3 T cell receptor beta chains below come from one sample, sequenced in a study of T-cell memory formation after mild COVID-19. TCRdb reanalysed the 5' RACE reads using MiXCR and keeps one entry per CDR3 protein. The data hold 360,000 or so distinct CDR3 sequences, with 25% to 30% observed a single time. The specimen sequenced was PBMCs or a T cell subset sorted from them (not recorded which). The origin of the receptors is an adult woman who had mild COVID-19 (a few samples of this study predate the infection). Cell type and time point are not known.

The sample holds a few counts of this clonotype. The chain couples TRBV27 to TRBJ2-7, with D maybe TRBD2 (5 bases). The CDR3 consists of 14 residues. The V end lost 6 bases, the J end lost 5 bases, and 17 bases lay between the germline ends. Germline V gene data show CDR1 as MNHEY and CDR2 as SMNVEV (reference sequence). The chain's CDR3 is CASSSTLGVDEQYF. The CDR3 nucleotides are TGTGCCAGCAGCTCGACCCTGGGAGTCGACGAGCAGTACTTC.

This clonotype was observed a handful of times. The V and J genes are TRBV29-1 and TRBJ1-2; D is undetermined. Trimming pared 6 bases from V and 8 bases from J, leaving 13 bases between. This CDR3 contains 11 residues. CDR1 SQVTM and CDR2 ANQGSEA come from the germline V gene. The CDR3 is CSVVGVFGYTF. DNA of the CDR3: TGCAGCGTCGTTGGGGTCTTCGGCTACACCTTC.

The V call is TRBV2, the J call TRBJ1-1, with D possibly matching TRBD1 (5 bases). This CDR3 spans 13 amino acids. V shed 4 bases and J shed 6 bases, with 12 bases lying between them. The germline CDR1 and CDR2 sequences are SNHLY and FYNNEI. The CDR3 DNA follows: TGTGCCAGCAGTGTTGGGGGGATGGCTGAAGCTTTCTTT. Translation: CASSVGGMAEAFF. The full variable domain, with the rest looked up from reference TRBV2 and TRBJ1-1, is EPEVTQTPSHQVTQMGQEVILRCVPISNHLYFYWYRQILGQKVEFLVSFYNNEISEKSEIFDDQFSVERPDGSNFTLKIRSTKLEDSAMYFCASSVGGMAEAFFGQGTRLTVV.